In this sample, the clone carrying this TCR beta chain turned up once. The sample carries other DNA sequences with the same CDR3. This specimen belongs to a study of cytomegalovirus exposure and HLA in healthy donors. The PCR contained 60 Vbeta and 13 Jbeta primers. The assay was immunoSEQ multiplex PCR, and TCRdb's table has in-frame clones only and misses some. The sample consists of approximately 100,000 clones, around 76% of them appearing once. The CDR3 has 15 residues. The V segment lost 0 bases and the J segment 5 bases; nucleotides outside the gene matches: 6. The germline CDR1 and CDR2 sequences are SGDLS and YYNGEE.

This clonotype originated in a woman between 40 and 55 years old in good health and CMV-seropositive. The V gene is TRBV9, the J gene TRBJ2-5; 8 positions match TRBD2. Material: PBMCs. As DNA, the CDR3 is TGTGCCAGCAGCGTAGCCGGGGGGGCACGGGAGACCCAGTACTTC. Translated, it gives CASSVAGGARETQYF.